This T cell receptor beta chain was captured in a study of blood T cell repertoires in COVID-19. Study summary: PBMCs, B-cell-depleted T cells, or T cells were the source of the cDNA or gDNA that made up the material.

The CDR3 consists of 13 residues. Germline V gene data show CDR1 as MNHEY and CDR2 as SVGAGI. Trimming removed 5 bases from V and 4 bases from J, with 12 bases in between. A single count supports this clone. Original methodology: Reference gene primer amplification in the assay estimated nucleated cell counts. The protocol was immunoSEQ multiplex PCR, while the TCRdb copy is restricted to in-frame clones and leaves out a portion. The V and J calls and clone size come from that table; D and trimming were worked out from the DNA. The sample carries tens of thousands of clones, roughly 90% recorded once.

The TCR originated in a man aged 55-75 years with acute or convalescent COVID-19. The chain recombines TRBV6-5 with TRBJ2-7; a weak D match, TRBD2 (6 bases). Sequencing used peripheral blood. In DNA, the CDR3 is TGTGCCAGCAGTATGACGGGAGATTACGAGCAGTACTTC. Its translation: CASSMTGDYEQYF.